The present TCR beta chain was sequenced within a study of control samples from healthy donors and cancer patients. A word on this clone: Different DNA sequences within this sample yield the same CDR3.

This CDR3 is 16 amino acids long. Germline CDR1 is KGHDR and CDR2 is SFDVKD. J lost 3 bases, V lost 4 bases, and 5 bases had no gene match. The assay was immunoSEQ multiplex PCR, and TCRdb's table has in-frame clones only and misses some. Here the sample spans some 200,000 clones, over 85% being singletons. Sequencing input: blood. The chain links TRBV24-1 to TRBJ2-2, with 9 bases aligning to TRBD1. The receptor comes from a man younger than 35 in good health. The CDR3 coding sequence is TGTGCCACCAGTGACCCTCGACAGGGGGACACCGGGGAGCTGTTTTTT. Amino acids: CATSDPRQGDTGELFF.